This T cell receptor beta chain was found in a study of T cells after yellow fever vaccination (dated by TCRdb to about 2019). Turning to the overall study: The SMART-Seq v4 Ultra Low Input RNA kit was used to prepare libraries from fractions with low cell numbers. Two healthy male donors made up the cohort, one aged 18 to 30 years and the other aged 30 to 40 years. Bulk PBMC replicates and cell subsets were isolated from blood drawn at multiple timepoints before and after both primary and secondary immunization. Bulk TCR alpha and beta repertoires were sequenced longitudinally to track T-cell clones before and after primary and booster YFV17D yellow fever vaccination.

Comment on this clonotype: Its antigen has not been determined. There are no base qualities to consult, and no much larger clone falls within one base.

Study-level results and caveats: Compared with the primary T-cell response, the secondary T-cell response was faster but weaker, reaching its peak on day 5 rather than on day 15. After the booster, most clones that had expanded after primary vaccination were detected again (around 96% of CD4 and under 90% of CD8), suggesting broad maintenance of memory. Because only a couple of donors were included in the study, the extent to which the findings can be generalized is limited. A small fraction of clonotypes showed up in both the CD4 and CD8 compartments, probably as a result of convergent recombination. Because abundant contaminating clonotypes from the bulk population could be contained in FACS-sorted repertoires, computational filtering was required.

Reading the label with the study, this specimen's treatment or condition is: live attenuated yellow fever vaccine strain. At every blood-draw timepoint, two biological replicates of bulk PBMCs were collected. A standard Ficoll-Paque protocol was used to isolate PBMCs from peripheral blood. TriZol was used to extract RNA from bulk PBMCs, CD4 and CD8 fractions, and dextramer-positive and dextramer-negative fractions. Per the germline V gene, SGHTA is the CDR1 and FQGNSA is the CDR2. The CDR3 holds 15 amino acids from the cysteine to the phenylalanine. Here the CDR3 DNA is all that survives: 45 bases in frame from base 1. Relative to germline, V is missing 4 bases and J is missing 5 bases, with 8 bases of the junction outside any gene match. TCR cDNA was made using 5'RACE template switching, a step that added a universal primer site and unique molecular identifiers. Priming of cDNA synthesis was performed from both the TCR alpha and TCR beta constant segments. Two PCR steps were used to amplify libraries, with sample barcodes and sequencing adapters being added in the second step. Sequencing of the libraries was done on either Illumina HiSeq 2500 (2x100 bp) or NovaSeq (2x150 bp). In the paper's pipeline: Demultiplexing of reads and collapsing into UMI consensus sequences were performed with MIGEC, and V(D)J alignment was carried out with MiXCR. Vaccine-responding clonotypes were identified with edgeR using replicate PBMC samples, with FDR below 0.01 and a log2 fold change above 5 up to day 15 being required. Bulk clonotypes were assigned CD4 or CD8 identity according to which sequenced CD4 or CD8 repertoire held them at higher abundance. The public reads were quality trimmed at Q25 with fastp and then assembled into clones with MiXCR by TCRdb, keeping productive beta chains. Each entry is one CDR3 protein sequence, shown with its most common DNA and genes. TCRdb, not the authors, supplied the V and J calls. This sample is represented by 500,000 to 650,000 distinct CDR3 sequences; around a sixth of them were singletons. The leading ten clones occupy roughly 17% of the sample.

This sequence originates from a young man who received the YFV17D yellow fever vaccine. The source was PBMCs, collected around 5 days after the first yellow fever vaccination. The sequence is built from TRBV7-2 and TRBJ1-3; 7 middle bases align to TRBD1. The CDR3 region: CASSSLQGTRNTIYF. The sequenced DNA is TGTGCCAGCAGCTCCCTACAGGGGACCCGAAACACCATATATTTT.